Below, 25 T cell receptor beta chains from the same sample are listed, as sequenced in a study of blood T cell repertoires in COVID-19. Using immunoSEQ multiplex PCR, the repertoire was profiled, and TCRdb retains in-frame clones only, with some absent. Of over 150,000 clones in the sample, approximately 77% were seen once. Sequenced material: peripheral blood. These receptors originate from a woman over 75 with active or convalescent COVID-19.

This sequence joins TRBV7-9 and TRBJ1-1; the match to TRBD1 covers 12 bases. The junction had 4 bases not matched to a gene; V was cut back by 5 bases and J by 9 bases. Looked up from germline, CDR1 is SEHNR and CDR2 is FQNEAQ (reference sequence). The CDR3 runs to 13 residues. CDR3 sequence (DNA): TGTGCCAGCAGCCCCGGGACAGGGGGCCAAGCTTTCTTT. It codes for CASSPGTGGQAFF.

This clone was observed a few times. The chain joins TRBV5-1 to TRBJ1-1; 9 nucleotides match TRBD1. Losses at the gene ends were 5 bases for V and 3 bases for J; bases not matched to a gene: 5. The CDR3 is made up of 14 amino acids. The germline V gene has CDR1 SGHRS and CDR2 YFSETQ. This chain's CDR3 is CASRKDRGDTEAFF. The CDR3 DNA reads TGCGCCAGCAGAAAAGACAGGGGGGACACTGAAGCTTTCTTT.

The chain carries TRBV24-1 and TRBJ1-2, with D perhaps TRBD1 (6 bases). Per germline, CDR1 KGHDR and CDR2 SFDVKD. This CDR3 has 13 amino acids. V lost 1 base and J 8 bases, leaving 10 bases between the germline ends. The chain's CDR3 is CATSDFGGHGYTF. The CDR3 nucleotides read TGTGCCACCAGTGATTTCGGGGGGCACGGCTACACCTTC.

The chain carries TRBV9 and TRBJ2-5, with TRBD2 matching 11 bases. The trim removed 0 bases at V and 5 bases at J, leaving 0 bases unmatched. Looked up from germline, CDR1 is SGDLS and CDR2 is YYNGEE. CDR3 length equals 14 residues. This chain's CDR3 is CASSVASGRETQYF. The DNA of the CDR3 is TGTGCCAGCAGCGTAGCTAGCGGGAGGGAGACCCAGTACTTC.

This clone was seen a handful of times. The chain has TRBV19 and TRBJ1-4; D not certain. The germline V gene encodes CDR1 LNHDA and CDR2 SQIVND (reference sequence). The germline V and J ends were trimmed by 3 bases and 7 bases, with 18 bases remaining between them. This CDR3 spans 16 amino acids. CDR3 DNA: TGTGCCAGTAGTATTGACCGTGAGGTTGGTGGTGAAAAACTGTTTTTT. As protein: CASSIDREVGGEKLFF. The full variable domain, completed using reference TRBV19 and TRBJ1-4, is DGGITQSPKYLFRKEGQNVTLSCEQNLNHDAMYWYRQDPGQGLRLIYYSQIVNDFQKGDIAEGYSVSREKKESFPLTVTSAQKNPTAFYLCASSIDREVGGEKLFFGSGTQLSVL.

CDR3 region: CASNASGRKTQYF. The CDR3 nucleotides are TGTGCCAGCAATGCTAGCGGGAGGAAGACCCAGTACTTC. The V and J genes are TRBV6-5 and TRBJ2-5, with TRBD2 identical over 11 bases. V dropped 7 bases and J dropped 6; count of bases not matched to a gene: 4. CDR1 is MNHEY, CDR2 SVGAGI, per germline. This CDR3 comprises 13 residues.

V is TRBV4-1 and J is TRBJ1-1; D unclear. Trimming removed 4 bases from V and 0 bases from J, with 9 bases in between. The CDR3 is made up of 14 amino acids. Germline lookup yields CDR1 MGHRA and CDR2 YSYEKL. CDR3 residues: CASSRGILNTEAFF. In DNA, the CDR3 is TGCGCCAGCAGCCGCGGTATCCTGAACACTGAAGCTTTCTTT.

This chain joins TRBV2 and TRBJ2-2; 7 bases line up with TRBD2. CDR3 size: 16 residues. Trimming cost V 0 bases and J 5 bases; bases outside gene matches: 6. The germline CDR1 and CDR2 sequences are SNHLY and FYNNEI. The CDR3 nucleotides are TGTGCCAGCAGTGAAGCTGGCGGGAGTGGGACCGGGGAGCTGTTTTTT. It encodes CASSEAGGSGTGELFF.

This clone was recorded many times. V usage is TRBV2 and J usage is TRBJ2-1; D is perhaps TRBD2 (7 bases). Deletions cut 4 bases from V and 0 bases from J, with 16 bases between. The CDR3 loop spans 17 amino acids. Germline V gene lookup returns CDR1 SNHLY and CDR2 FYNNEI. CDR3 in amino acids: CASSARRGLSSYNEQFF. As DNA, the CDR3 is TGTGCCAGCAGTGCCAGGCGGGGGCTGAGCTCCTACAATGAGCAGTTCTTC.

CDR3 amino acids: CASRDSRYNEQFF. The CDR3 DNA reads TGTGCCTCCCGGGACTCACGGTACAATGAGCAGTTCTTC. The chain links TRBV6-5 to TRBJ2-1; D might be TRBD2 (6 bases). Trimming shortened V by 11 bases and J by 4 bases, and 15 bases separated the two germline ends. The CDR3 extends over 13 amino acids. CDR1 and CDR2 (germline): MNHEY, SVGAGI.

The V and J genes are TRBV11-2 and TRBJ2-7; D is unresolved. Germline V gives CDR1 SGHAT, CDR2 FQNNGV. V dropped 0 bases and J dropped 7 bases, with 10 bases sitting between them. This CDR3 comprises 13 residues. CDR3 nucleotides: TGTGCCAGCAGCTTAGAGGTTTTGCGGGAGCAGTACTTC. Its translation: CASSLEVLREQYF.

This sequence joins TRBV19 and TRBJ2-1, with a possible D match to TRBD2 (5 bases). V was clipped by 6 bases and J by 0 bases, with 9 bases between them. The germline V gene has CDR1 LNHDA and CDR2 SQIVND (reference sequence). The CDR3 totals 14 residues. The chain's CDR3 is CASSGLGSYNEQFF. CDR3 coding DNA: TGTGCCAGTAGCGGACTGGGCTCCTACAATGAGCAGTTCTTC.

This clone was seen only once. The chain combines TRBV18 with TRBJ1-2, with TRBD1 matching 7 bases. The junction had 7 bases not matched to a gene; V was cut back by 6 bases and J by 0 bases. Germline V gene data show CDR1 as KGHSH and CDR2 as LQKENI. The CDR3 consists of 15 residues. The CDR3: CASSDRVEANYGYTF. CDR3 DNA: TGTGCCAGCTCCGACAGGGTAGAAGCTAACTATGGCTACACCTTC.

The J gene is TRBJ2-4, the V gene TRBV10-1; the D gene is possibly TRBD2 (7 bases). Germline V lookup: CDR1 WNHNN, CDR2 SYGVQD (reference sequence). Deletions cut 0 bases from V and 3 bases from J, with 12 bases between. CDR3 length equals 16 residues. The CDR3: CASSESGGRDKNIQYF. The CDR3 region has the DNA TGCGCCAGCAGTGAGTCGGGGGGGCGCGACAAAAACATTCAGTACTTC.

This chain joins TRBV28 and TRBJ2-7, with 8 bases that match TRBD2. The CDR3 consists of 15 residues. V shed 7 bases and J 1 base; nucleotides not matched to a gene: 9. Per germline, CDR1 MDHEN and CDR2 SYDVKM. CDR3 sequence: CASTTGGVLSYEQYF. CDR3 sequence (DNA): TGTGCCAGCACCACGGGGGGGGTCCTATCCTACGAGCAGTACTTC.

The gene calls are TRBV9 and TRBJ2-3; a possible D gene is TRBD1 (5 bases). The CDR3 length is 16 residues. V gave up 0 bases and J gave up 2 bases, with 13 bases separating them. Germline V lookup: CDR1 SGDLS, CDR2 YYNGEE. CDR3 residues: CASSVVSDSFTDTQYF. The CDR3 coding sequence is TGTGCCAGCAGCGTAGTAAGCGACAGCTTCACAGATACGCAGTATTTT.

The rearrangement uses TRBV4-2 and TRBJ1-2; the D gene is possibly TRBD1 (6 bases). V lost 2 bases and J lost 0, with 13 bases in between. Germline V gene sequence: CDR1 LGHNA, CDR2 YNFKEQ. The CDR3 runs 16 residues. The CDR3, as DNA: TGTGCCAGCAGCCAACCACAGGACAGAGCTAACTATGGCTACACCTTC. Amino acids: CASSQPQDRANYGYTF.

The V and J genes are TRBV5-1 and TRBJ1-1; 7 bases align to TRBD1. CDR3 size: 16 residues. Germline V lookup: CDR1 SGHRS, CDR2 YFSETQ. The J segment lost 1 base and the V segment lost 6 bases, leaving 12 bases of the junction unmatched. CDR3 in amino acids: CASTSRAGGTNTEAFF. In DNA, the CDR3 is TGCGCCAGCACATCCCGGGCAGGGGGAACGAACACTGAAGCTTTCTTT.

This chain joins TRBV18 and TRBJ2-1; 10 bases map to TRBD1. The CDR3 is made up of 14 amino acids. V lost 3 bases and J lost 8; bases outside the gene matches: 4. Germline CDR1 is KGHSH and CDR2 is LQKENI. The CDR3 loop is CASSPGTGDDEQFF. CDR3 in DNA: TGTGCCAGCTCACCCGGGACAGGGGACGATGAGCAGTTCTTC. Together with reference TRBV18 and TRBJ2-1, the CDR3 gives the full variable domain: NAGVMQNPRHLVRRRGQEARLRCSPMKGHSHVYWYRQLPEEGLKFMVYLQKENIIDESGMPKERFSAEFPKEGPSILRIQQVVRGDSAAYFCASSPGTGDDEQFFGPGTRLTVL.

V and J are TRBV6-6 and TRBJ1-1; 8 bases match TRBD1. Losses at the gene ends were 6 bases for V and 6 bases for J; bases not matched to a gene: 12. CDR1 and CDR2 from the germline V gene are MNHNY and SVGAGI (reference sequence). The CDR3 runs 15 residues. In DNA form, the CDR3 reads TGTGCCAGCAGAAGAGGACAGGGTGGGACCCCTGAAGCTTTCTTT. This sequence encodes CASRRGQGGTPEAFF.

The V call is TRBV29-1, the J call TRBJ1-2, with a tentative D call TRBD1 (5 bases). CDR1 SQVTM and CDR2 ANQGSEA come from the germline V gene. The V end was cut by 3 bases, the J end by 2 bases, with 13 bases between. The CDR3 is made up of 14 amino acids. The CDR3 nucleotides are TGCAGCGTTGAGTCGGCAGGGAAGAACTATGGCTACACCTTC. It is translated as CSVESAGKNYGYTF.

The rearrangement joins TRBV12-2 to TRBJ1-5. TRBV12-2 is listed as a pseudogene. The CDR3 is 15 amino acids. CDR3 amino acids: CASRQGVAGDGPQHF. The CDR3 nucleotides are TGTGCAAGTCGCCAAGGGGTTGCGGGGGACGGGCCCCAGCATTTT.

This chain joins TRBV19 and TRBJ1-3; D perhaps matches TRBD1 (6 bases). The V gene's germline CDR1 is LNHDA and CDR2 SQIVND (reference sequence). This CDR3 contains 16 residues. V dropped 0 bases and J dropped 0 bases, with 9 bases sitting between them. The CDR3 DNA reads as TGTGCCAGTAGTATAGAAGGGACACTCTCTGGAAACACCATATATTTT. Translated, it gives CASSIEGTLSGNTIYF.

Only a few counts were recorded for this clone. The chain uses TRBV28 and TRBJ2-7; D is undetermined. Germline lookup yields CDR1 MDHEN and CDR2 SYDVKM. CDR3 length equals 15 residues. V lost 3 bases, J lost 3 bases, and 15 bases lay in between. CDR3 in amino acids: CASSFGDRGYYEQYF. Written as DNA, the CDR3 is TGTGCCAGCAGTTTTGGTGATCGCGGATACTACGAGCAGTACTTC. The full variable domain, completed using reference TRBV28 and TRBJ2-7, is DVKVTQSSRYLVKRTGEKVFLECVQDMDHENMFWYRQDPGLGLRLIYFSYDVKMKEKGDIPEGYSVSREKKERFSLILESASTNQTSMYLCASSFGDRGYYEQYFGPGTRLTVT.

The genes are TRBV20-1 and TRBJ1-2; D not resolved. CDR1 and CDR2 from the germline V gene are DFQATT and SNEGSKA (reference sequence). Trimming took 3 bases from V and 1 from J, leaving 9 bases between them. CDR3 size: 13 residues. The CDR3 sequence is CSASTPVNYGYTF. CDR3 in DNA: TGCAGTGCTAGTACGCCGGTTAACTATGGCTACACCTTC.